This T cell receptor (beta chain) was recorded in a study of blood T cell repertoires in COVID-19. Across the study: Specimens from acute and convalescent COVID-19 originated in the United States, Italy and Spain. T cells, B-cell-depleted T cells, or PBMCs provided the cDNA or gDNA that served as material.

Source study methods: Reference gene primer amplification yielded estimated nucleated cell counts. Assay used: immunoSEQ multiplex PCR; TCRdb lists only in-frame clones, some missing. V and J calls plus clone size are reproduced from that table; the DNA served to infer D and trimming. The sample holds 200,000 to 250,000 clones; more than 70% are singletons and the top ten take about 2.5%. Looked up from germline, CDR1 is SGHNT and CDR2 is YENEEA. Trimming took off 2 bases at V and 9 bases at J, with 12 bases between the two ends. The length of the CDR3 is 13 residues. The chain has TRBV11-3 and TRBJ2-3, with a tentative D call TRBD2 (6 bases). This TCR derives from a woman aged 55-70 years with acute or convalescent COVID-19. Sample: peripheral blood. The CDR3 DNA is TGTGCCAGCAGCTTAAAGGGGAGCGGGACGCAGTATTTT. It translates to CASSLKGSGTQYF.